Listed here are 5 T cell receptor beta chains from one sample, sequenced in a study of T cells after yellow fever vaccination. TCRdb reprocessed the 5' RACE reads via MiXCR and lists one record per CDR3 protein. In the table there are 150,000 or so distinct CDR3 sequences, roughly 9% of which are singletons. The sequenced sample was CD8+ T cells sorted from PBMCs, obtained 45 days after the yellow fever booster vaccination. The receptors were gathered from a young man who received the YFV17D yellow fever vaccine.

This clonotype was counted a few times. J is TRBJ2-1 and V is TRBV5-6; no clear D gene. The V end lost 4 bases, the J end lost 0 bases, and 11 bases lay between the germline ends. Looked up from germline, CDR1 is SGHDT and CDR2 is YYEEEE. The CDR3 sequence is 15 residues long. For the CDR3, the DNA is TGTGCCAGCAGCCCCGCCAGGAGCTCCTACAATGAGCAGTTCTTC. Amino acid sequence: CASSPARSSYNEQFF.

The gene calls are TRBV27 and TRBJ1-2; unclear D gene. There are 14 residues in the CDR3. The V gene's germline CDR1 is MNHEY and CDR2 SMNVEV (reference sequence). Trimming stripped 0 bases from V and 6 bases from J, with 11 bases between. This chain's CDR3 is CASSLSPPLNGYTF. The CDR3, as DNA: TGTGCCAGCAGTTTATCACCTCCGTTGAATGGCTACACCTTC.

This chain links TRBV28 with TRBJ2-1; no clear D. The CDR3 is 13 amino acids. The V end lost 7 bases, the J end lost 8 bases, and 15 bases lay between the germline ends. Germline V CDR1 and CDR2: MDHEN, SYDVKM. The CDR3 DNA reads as TGTGCCAGCACTAAGACTCCTCGCGATGAGCAGTTCTTC. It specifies CASTKTPRDEQFF. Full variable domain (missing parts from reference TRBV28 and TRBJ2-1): DVKVTQSSRYLVKRTGEKVFLECVQDMDHENMFWYRQDPGLGLRLIYFSYDVKMKEKGDIPEGYSVSREKKERFSLILESASTNQTSMYLCASTKTPRDEQFFGPGTRLTVL.

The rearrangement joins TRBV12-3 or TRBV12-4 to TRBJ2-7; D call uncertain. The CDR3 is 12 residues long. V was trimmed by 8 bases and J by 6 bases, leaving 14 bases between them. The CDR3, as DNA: TGTGCCAGCGGACCCGAGGCCGGCGAGCAGTACTTC. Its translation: CASGPEAGEQYF.

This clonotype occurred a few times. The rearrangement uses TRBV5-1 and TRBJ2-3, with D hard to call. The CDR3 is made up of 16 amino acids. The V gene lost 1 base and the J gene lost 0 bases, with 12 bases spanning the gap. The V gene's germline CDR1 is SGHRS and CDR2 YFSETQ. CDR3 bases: TGCGCCAGCAGCTTGCTTAGCAGCTCTAGCACAGATACGCAGTATTTT. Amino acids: CASSLLSSSSTDTQYF.